The sequence of this T cell receptor beta chain was determined in a study of blood T cell repertoires in COVID-19. Original analysis: Using reference gene primer amplification, nucleated cell counts were estimated. Assay: immunoSEQ multiplex PCR; the TCRdb copy retains only in-frame clones and omits some. The DNA gave D and trimming, while V, J and clone size come from that table. This table holds 120,000 or so clones, about 85% found once. The germline CDR1 and CDR2 sequences are ENHRY and SYGVKD. The junction had 7 bases not matched to a gene; V was cut back by 11 bases and J by 3 bases. The length of the CDR3 is 13 residues.

The sequencing sample was made of peripheral blood. This clonotype was obtained from a man between 60 and 70 years old with acute or convalescent COVID-19. The rearrangement joins TRBV10-3 to TRBJ1-1; 9 nucleotides agree with TRBD1. For the CDR3, the DNA is TGTGCCGTACAGGGGGCAGGGGACACTGAAGCTTTCTTT. This translates into CAVQGAGDTEAFF.